The 11 T cell receptor beta chains below were found in one sample sequenced in a study of cytomegalovirus exposure and HLA in healthy donors. PCR involved 60 Vbeta and 13 Jbeta primers. The protocol was immunoSEQ multiplex PCR, while the TCRdb copy is restricted to in-frame clones and leaves out a portion. The table records around 220,000 clones, over 75% of them present only once. Sequenced: PBMCs. These receptors were obtained from a girl between 2 and 10 years old in good health and CMV-seronegative.

This rearrangement joins TRBV29-1 to TRBJ1-1; D remains unclear. The germline V gene has CDR1 SQVTM and CDR2 ANQGSEA. The CDR3 sequence is 14 residues long. The V end was cut by 0 bases, the J end by 1 base, with 9 bases between. The CDR3 protein is CSVEDLNRNTEAFF. CDR3 nucleotides: TGCAGCGTTGAAGATCTTAACAGGAACACTGAAGCTTTCTTT.

The chain couples TRBV4-2 to TRBJ1-1; unclear D gene. Per the germline V gene, CDR1 is LGHNA and CDR2 is YNFKEQ. The CDR3 has 13 residues. Trimming removed 0 bases at V and 4 bases at J, with 6 bases between. This chain's CDR3 is CASSQDRGTEAFF. CDR3 DNA: TGTGCCAGCAGCCAAGATCGGGGCACTGAAGCTTTCTTT.

In nucleotides, the CDR3 is TGTGCCAGCAGCCCGTGGACAGGGGATGGTGGCTACACCTTC. Protein sequence: CASSPWTGDGGYTF. V usage is TRBV11-2 and J usage is TRBJ1-2; 9 positions match TRBD1. Germline values: CDR1 SGHAT, CDR2 FQNNGV. The V and J ends lost 5 bases and 7 bases, in that order; junction bases with no gene match: 8. The CDR3 extends over 14 amino acids.

This clone was seen only a few times. This chain links TRBV14 with TRBJ1-2, with 10 nucleotides matching TRBD1. Germline V CDR1 and CDR2: SGHDN, FVKESK. V was pared by 4 bases and J by 6 bases, with 14 bases of the junction left unmatched. The CDR3 has 17 amino acids. The CDR3 DNA reads TGTGCCAGCAGCCGACTCGGGACGGGACAGGGGACCCATGGCTACACCTTC. It is translated as CASSRLGTGQGTHGYTF.

V and J are TRBV27 and TRBJ2-7; D is perhaps TRBD2 (6 bases). Trimming shortened V by 4 bases and J by 0 bases, and 13 bases separated the two germline ends. This CDR3 is built from 15 residues. The V gene's germline CDR1 is MNHEY and CDR2 SMNVEV (reference sequence). The CDR3 protein is CASSYSGSSSYEQYF. The CDR3 DNA sequence: TGTGCCAGCAGTTACAGCGGGTCGAGCTCCTACGAGCAGTACTTC.

The J gene is TRBJ2-3, the V gene TRBV4-1; 9 bases are a match to TRBD2. Looked up from germline, CDR1 is MGHRA and CDR2 is YSYEKL. The J segment lost 6 bases and the V segment lost 0 bases, leaving 7 bases of the junction unmatched. The CDR3 length is 16 residues. The CDR3 loop reads CASSQDSGSQGDTQYF. DNA of the CDR3: TGCGCCAGCAGCCAAGATAGCGGGAGTCAGGGCGATACGCAGTATTTT.

The chain has TRBV10-3 and TRBJ2-1; 8 bases fit TRBD2. The V segment lost 0 bases and the J segment 0 bases; nucleotides outside the gene matches: 1. The length of the CDR3 is 16 residues. The germline CDR1 and CDR2 sequences are ENHRY and SYGVKD. The CDR3 spells CAISESSGSSYNEQFF. CDR3 nucleotides: TGTGCCATCAGTGAGTCAAGCGGGAGCTCCTACAATGAGCAGTTCTTC.

This sequence joins TRBV6-1 and TRBJ2-5; D is possibly TRBD1 (6 bases). The DNA end lines up better with TRBJ2-7; the J call may be wrong. Germline V lookup: CDR1 MNHNS, CDR2 SASEGT. The CDR3 extends over 14 amino acids. The CDR3 here is CASSNTGRYYEQYF. The DNA of the CDR3 is TGTGCCAGCAGTAATACAGGGCGGTACTACGAGCAGTACTTC.

The chain's CDR3 is CASSDRWDRVDGYTF. CDR3 sequence (DNA): TGTGCCAGCAGCGATAGATGGGACAGGGTGGATGGCTACACCTTC. The chain employs TRBV7-2 and TRBJ1-2, with 9 bases that match TRBD1. CDR1 and CDR2 from the germline V gene are SGHTA and FQGNSA. There are 15 residues in the CDR3. The V gene end was trimmed by 5 bases and the J gene end by 6 bases; junction bases not matched to a gene: 10.

V is TRBV2 and J is TRBJ2-7; 10 nucleotides agree with TRBD2. V lost 6 bases, J lost 3 bases, and 8 bases stayed unmatched. The V gene's germline CDR1 is SNHLY and CDR2 FYNNEI. The CDR3 sequence is 15 residues long. The CDR3 is CASRQEAGGIYEQYF. The CDR3 DNA follows: TGTGCCAGCAGGCAGGAAGCGGGGGGGATCTACGAGCAGTACTTC.

The chain is built from TRBV5-4 and TRBJ2-7; 7 bases are shared with TRBD1. J gave up 7 bases and V 4 bases, and 11 bases lay outside the gene matches. CDR1 and CDR2 (germline): SGHNT, YYREEE (reference sequence). This CDR3 is built from 14 residues. CDR3 coding DNA: TGTGCCAGCAGCATCCGACAGGGTCCGGGGGAGCAGTACTTC. Protein product: CASSIRQGPGEQYF.